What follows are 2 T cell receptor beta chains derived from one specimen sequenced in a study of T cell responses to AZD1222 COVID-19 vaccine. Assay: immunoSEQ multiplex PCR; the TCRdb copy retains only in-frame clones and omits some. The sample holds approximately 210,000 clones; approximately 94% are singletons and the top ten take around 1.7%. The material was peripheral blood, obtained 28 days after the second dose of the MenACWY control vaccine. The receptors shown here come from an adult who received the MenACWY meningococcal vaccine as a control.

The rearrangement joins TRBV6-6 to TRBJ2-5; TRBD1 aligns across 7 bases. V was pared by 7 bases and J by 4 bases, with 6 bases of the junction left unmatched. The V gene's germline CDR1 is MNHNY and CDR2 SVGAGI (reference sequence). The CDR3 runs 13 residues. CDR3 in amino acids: CASTVNRGETQYF. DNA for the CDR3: TGTGCCAGCACCGTAAACAGGGGAGAGACCCAGTACTTC.

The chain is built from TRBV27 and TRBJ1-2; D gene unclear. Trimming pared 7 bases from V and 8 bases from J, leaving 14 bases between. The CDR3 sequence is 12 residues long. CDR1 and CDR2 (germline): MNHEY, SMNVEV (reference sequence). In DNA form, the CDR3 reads TGTGCCAGCAAACAACGGGGTGGCGGCTACACCTTC. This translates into CASKQRGGGYTF.